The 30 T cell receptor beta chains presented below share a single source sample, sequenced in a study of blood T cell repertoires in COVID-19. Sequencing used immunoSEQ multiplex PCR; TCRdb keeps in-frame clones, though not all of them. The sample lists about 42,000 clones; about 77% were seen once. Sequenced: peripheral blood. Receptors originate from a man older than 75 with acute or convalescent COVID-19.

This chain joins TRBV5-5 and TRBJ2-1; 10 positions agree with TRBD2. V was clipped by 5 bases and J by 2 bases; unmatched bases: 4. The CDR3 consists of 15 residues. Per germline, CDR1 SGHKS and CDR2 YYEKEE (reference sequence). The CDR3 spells CASRIAGGPYNEQFF. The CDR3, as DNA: TGTGCCAGCAGAATAGCGGGGGGCCCCTACAATGAGCAGTTCTTC.

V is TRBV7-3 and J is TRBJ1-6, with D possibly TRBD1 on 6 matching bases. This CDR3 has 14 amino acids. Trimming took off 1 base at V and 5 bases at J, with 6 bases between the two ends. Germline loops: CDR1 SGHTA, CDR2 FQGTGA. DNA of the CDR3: TGTGCCAGCAGCTTAAGACAGGATAATTCACCCCTCCACTTT. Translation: CASSLRQDNSPLHF.

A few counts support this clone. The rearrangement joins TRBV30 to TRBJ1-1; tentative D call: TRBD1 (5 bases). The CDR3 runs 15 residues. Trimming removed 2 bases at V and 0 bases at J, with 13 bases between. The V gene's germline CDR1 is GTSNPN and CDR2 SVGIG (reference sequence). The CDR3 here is CAWSMGGSLNTEAFF. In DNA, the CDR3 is TGTGCCTGGAGTATGGGGGGGAGTTTGAACACTGAAGCTTTCTTT.

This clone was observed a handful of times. CDR3 sequence reads: CASRYSGGEVDTEAFF. The CDR3 nucleotides are TGCGCCAGCAGATATTCAGGGGGCGAGGTGGACACTGAAGCTTTCTTT. This rearrangement joins TRBV5-1 to TRBJ1-1; the match to TRBD1 covers 8 bases. The V gene's germline CDR1 is SGHRS and CDR2 YFSETQ. V gave up 5 bases and J gave up 3 bases; unmatched junction bases: 12. This CDR3 contains 16 residues.

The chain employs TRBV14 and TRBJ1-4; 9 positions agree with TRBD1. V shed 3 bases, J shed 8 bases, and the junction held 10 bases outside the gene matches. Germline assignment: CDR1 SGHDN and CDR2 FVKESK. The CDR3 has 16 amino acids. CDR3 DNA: TGTGCCAGCAGCCATCACGCCGGGACAGGGCGAGAAAAACTGTTTTTT. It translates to CASSHHAGTGREKLFF.

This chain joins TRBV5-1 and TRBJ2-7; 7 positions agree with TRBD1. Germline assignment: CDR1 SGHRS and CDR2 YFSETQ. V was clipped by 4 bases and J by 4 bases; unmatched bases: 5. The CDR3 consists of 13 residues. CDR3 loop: CASSPGQLYEQYF. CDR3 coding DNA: TGCGCCAGCAGCCCGGGACAGCTGTACGAGCAGTACTTC.

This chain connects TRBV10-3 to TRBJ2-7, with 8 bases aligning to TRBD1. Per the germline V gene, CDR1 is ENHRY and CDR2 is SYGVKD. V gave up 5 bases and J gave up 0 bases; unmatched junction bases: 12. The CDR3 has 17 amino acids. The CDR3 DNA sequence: TGTGCCATCAGTCCTCTCTATGGACAGGGAAGCTCCTACGAGCAGTACTTC. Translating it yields CAISPLYGQGSSYEQYF.

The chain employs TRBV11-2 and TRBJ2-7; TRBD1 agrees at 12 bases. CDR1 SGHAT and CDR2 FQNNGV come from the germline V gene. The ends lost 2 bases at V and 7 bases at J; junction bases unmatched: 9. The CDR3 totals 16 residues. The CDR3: CASSLLPRDRGREQYF. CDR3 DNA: TGTGCCAGCAGCTTACTACCTCGGGACAGGGGGCGGGAGCAGTACTTC.

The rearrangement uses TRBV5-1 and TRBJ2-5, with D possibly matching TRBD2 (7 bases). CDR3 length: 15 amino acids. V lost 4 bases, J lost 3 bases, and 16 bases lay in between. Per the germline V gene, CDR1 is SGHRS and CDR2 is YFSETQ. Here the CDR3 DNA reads TGCGCCAGCAGCATGGGAGGGGCAGGGGAAGAGACCCAGTACTTC. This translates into CASSMGGAGEETQYF.

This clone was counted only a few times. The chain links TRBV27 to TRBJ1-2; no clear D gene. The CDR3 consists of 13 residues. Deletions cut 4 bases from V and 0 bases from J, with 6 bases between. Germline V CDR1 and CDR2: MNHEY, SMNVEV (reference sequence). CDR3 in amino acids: CASSSSANYGYTF. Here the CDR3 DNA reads TGTGCCAGCAGTTCCTCAGCTAACTATGGCTACACCTTC.

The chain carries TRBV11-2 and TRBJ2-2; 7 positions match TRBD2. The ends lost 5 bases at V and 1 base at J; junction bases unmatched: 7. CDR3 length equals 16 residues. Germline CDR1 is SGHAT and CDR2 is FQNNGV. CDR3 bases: TGTGCCAGCAGCCCCGCGGGAGCGGAGAACACCGGGGAGCTGTTTTTT. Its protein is CASSPAGAENTGELFF.

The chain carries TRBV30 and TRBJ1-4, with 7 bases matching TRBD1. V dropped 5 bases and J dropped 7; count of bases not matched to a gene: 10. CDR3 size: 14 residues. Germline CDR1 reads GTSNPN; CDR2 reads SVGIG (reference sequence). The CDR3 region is CAWWKGGVREKLFF. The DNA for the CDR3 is TGTGCCTGGTGGAAAGGGGGCGTACGTGAAAAACTGTTTTTT.

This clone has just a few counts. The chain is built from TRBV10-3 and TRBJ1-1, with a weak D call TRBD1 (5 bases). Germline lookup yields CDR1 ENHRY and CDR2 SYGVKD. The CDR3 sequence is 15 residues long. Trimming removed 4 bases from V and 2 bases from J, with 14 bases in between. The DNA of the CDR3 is TGTGCCATCAGTGCCGTCGCGGGGGGTAACACTGAAGCTTTCTTT. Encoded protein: CAISAVAGGNTEAFF.

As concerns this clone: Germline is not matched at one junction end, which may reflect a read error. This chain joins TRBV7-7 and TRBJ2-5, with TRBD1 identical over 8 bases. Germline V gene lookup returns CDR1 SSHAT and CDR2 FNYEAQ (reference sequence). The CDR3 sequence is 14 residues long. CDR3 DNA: TGTGCTAGCAGTCCTACACAGGGGGGCGAGACCCAGTACTTC. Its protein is CASSPTQGGETQYF.

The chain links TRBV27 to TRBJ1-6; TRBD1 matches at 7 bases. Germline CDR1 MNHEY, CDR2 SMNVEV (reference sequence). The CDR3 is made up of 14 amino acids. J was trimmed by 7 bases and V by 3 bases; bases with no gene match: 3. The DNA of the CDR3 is TGTGCCAGCAGTTTTATCAGGGGGAATTCACCCCTCCACTTT. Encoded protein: CASSFIRGNSPLHF.

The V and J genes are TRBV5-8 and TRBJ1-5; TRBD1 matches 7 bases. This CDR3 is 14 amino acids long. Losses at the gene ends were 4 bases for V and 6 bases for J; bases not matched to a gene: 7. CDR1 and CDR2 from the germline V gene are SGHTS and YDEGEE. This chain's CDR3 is CASSIRGLGQPQHF. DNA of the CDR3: TGTGCCAGCAGCATTAGGGGGCTTGGTCAGCCCCAGCATTTT.

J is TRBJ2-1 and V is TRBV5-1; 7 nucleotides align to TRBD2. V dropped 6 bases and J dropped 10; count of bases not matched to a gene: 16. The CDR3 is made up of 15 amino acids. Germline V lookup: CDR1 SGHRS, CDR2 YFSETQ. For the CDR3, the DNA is TGCGCCAGCAACCCCTTTGGTGCGGGGGAGGGAGAGCAGTTCTTC. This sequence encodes CASNPFGAGEGEQFF.

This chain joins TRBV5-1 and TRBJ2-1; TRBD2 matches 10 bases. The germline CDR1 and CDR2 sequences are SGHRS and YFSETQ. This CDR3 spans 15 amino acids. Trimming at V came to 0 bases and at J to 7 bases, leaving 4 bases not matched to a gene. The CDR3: CASSLGASGSNEQFF. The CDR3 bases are TGCGCCAGCAGCTTGGGGGCTAGCGGGAGTAATGAGCAGTTCTTC.

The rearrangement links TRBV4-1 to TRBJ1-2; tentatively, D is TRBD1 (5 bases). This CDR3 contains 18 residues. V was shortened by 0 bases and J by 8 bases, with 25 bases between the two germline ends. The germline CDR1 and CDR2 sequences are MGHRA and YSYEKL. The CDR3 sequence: CASSQDPMGDPGRGGYTF. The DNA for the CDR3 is TGCGCCAGCAGCCAAGACCCTATGGGGGATCCGGGGAGGGGAGGCTACACCTTC.

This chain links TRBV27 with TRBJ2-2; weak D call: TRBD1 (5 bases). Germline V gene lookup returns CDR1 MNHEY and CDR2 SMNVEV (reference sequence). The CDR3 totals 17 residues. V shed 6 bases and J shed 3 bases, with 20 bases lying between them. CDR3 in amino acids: CASSKIRASGDTGELFF. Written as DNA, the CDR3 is TGTGCCAGCAGCAAGATCAGGGCGTCAGGTGACACCGGGGAGCTGTTTTTT.

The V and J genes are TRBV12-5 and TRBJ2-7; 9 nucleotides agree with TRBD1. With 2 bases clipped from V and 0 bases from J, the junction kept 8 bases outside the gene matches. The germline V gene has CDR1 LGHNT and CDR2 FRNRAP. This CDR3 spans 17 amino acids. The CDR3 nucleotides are TGTGCTAGTGGTTTGACCCAACAGGGGGCCCGCTCCTACGAGCAGTACTTC. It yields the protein CASGLTQQGARSYEQYF.

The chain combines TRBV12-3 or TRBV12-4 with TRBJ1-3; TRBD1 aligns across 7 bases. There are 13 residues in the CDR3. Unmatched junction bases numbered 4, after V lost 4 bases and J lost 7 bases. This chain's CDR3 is CASSSSRGNTIYF. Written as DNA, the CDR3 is TGTGCCAGCAGTTCCTCCAGGGGGAACACCATATATTTT.

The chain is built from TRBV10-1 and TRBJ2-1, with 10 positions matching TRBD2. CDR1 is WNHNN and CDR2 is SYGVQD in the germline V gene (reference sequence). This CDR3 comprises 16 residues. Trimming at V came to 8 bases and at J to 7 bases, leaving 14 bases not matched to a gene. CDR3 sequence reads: CASLEREGRRANEQFF. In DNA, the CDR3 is TGCGCCAGCCTCGAGCGGGAGGGCCGGAGGGCGAATGAGCAGTTCTTC.

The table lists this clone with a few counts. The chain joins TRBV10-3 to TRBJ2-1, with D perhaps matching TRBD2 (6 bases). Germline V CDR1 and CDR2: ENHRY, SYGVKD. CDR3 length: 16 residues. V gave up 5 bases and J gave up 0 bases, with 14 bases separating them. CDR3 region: CAISRAGPSSYNEQFF. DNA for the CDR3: TGTGCCATCAGTCGAGCGGGTCCGAGCTCCTACAATGAGCAGTTCTTC.

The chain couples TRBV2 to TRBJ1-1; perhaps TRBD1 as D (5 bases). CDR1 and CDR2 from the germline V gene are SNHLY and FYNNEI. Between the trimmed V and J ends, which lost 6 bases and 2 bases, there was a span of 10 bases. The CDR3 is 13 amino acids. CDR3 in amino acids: CASRPTVNTEAFF. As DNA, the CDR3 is TGTGCCAGCAGACCGACAGTAAACACTGAAGCTTTCTTT.

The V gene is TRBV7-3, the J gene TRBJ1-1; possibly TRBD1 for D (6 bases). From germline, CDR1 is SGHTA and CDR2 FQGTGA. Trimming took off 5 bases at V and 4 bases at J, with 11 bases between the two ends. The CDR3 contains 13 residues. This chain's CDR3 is CASSKRGGTEAFF. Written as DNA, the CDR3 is TGTGCCAGCAGCAAACGAGGGGGCACTGAAGCTTTCTTT.

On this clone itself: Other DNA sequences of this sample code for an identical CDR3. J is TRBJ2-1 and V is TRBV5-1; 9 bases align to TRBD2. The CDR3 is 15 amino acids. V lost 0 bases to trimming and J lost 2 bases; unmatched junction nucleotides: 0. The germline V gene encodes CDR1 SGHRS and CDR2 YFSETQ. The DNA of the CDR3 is TGCGCCAGCAGCTTGGTAGCGGGGGCCTACAATGAGCAGTTCTTC. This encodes CASSLVAGAYNEQFF.

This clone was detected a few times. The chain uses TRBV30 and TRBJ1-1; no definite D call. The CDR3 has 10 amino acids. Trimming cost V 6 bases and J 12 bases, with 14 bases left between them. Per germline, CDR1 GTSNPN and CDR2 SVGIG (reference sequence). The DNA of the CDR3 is TGTGCCTGTGGGCTCCAGCCGACTTTCTTT. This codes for CACGLQPTFF.

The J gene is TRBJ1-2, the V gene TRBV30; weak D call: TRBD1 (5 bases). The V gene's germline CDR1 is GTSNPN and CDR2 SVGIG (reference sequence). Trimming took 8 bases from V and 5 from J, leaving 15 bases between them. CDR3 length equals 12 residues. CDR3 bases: TGTGCCCAGACAGCCGACTCGTATGGCTACACCTTC. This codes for CAQTADSYGYTF.

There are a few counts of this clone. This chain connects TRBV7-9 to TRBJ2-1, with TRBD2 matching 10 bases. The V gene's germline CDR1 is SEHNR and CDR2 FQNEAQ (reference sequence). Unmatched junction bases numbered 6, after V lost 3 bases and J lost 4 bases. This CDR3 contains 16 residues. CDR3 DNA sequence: TGTGCCAGCAGCTTGTCACTAGCGGGGACGTACAATGAGCAGTTCTTC. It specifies CASSLSLAGTYNEQFF. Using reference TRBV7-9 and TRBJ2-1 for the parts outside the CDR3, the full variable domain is DTGVSQNPRHKITKRGQNVTFRCDPISEHNRLYWYRQTLGQGPEFLTYFQNEAQLEKSRLLSDRFSAERPKGSFSTLEIQRTEQGDSAMYLCASSLSLAGTYNEQFFGPGTRLTVL.